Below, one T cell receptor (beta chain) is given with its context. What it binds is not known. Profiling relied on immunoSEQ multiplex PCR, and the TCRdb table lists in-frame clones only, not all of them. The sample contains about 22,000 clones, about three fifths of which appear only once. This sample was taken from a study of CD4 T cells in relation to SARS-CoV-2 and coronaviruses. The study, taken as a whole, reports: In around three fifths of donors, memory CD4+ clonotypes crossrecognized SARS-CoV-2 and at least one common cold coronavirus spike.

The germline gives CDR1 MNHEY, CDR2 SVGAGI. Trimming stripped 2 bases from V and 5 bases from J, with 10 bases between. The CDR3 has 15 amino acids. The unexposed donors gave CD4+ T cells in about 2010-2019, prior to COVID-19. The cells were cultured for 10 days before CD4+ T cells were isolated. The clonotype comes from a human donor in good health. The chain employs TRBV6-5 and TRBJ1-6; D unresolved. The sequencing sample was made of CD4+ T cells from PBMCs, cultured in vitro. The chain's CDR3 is CASSYERIDNSPLHF. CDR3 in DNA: TGTGCCAGCAGTTACGAACGGATTGATAATTCACCCCTCCACTTT.